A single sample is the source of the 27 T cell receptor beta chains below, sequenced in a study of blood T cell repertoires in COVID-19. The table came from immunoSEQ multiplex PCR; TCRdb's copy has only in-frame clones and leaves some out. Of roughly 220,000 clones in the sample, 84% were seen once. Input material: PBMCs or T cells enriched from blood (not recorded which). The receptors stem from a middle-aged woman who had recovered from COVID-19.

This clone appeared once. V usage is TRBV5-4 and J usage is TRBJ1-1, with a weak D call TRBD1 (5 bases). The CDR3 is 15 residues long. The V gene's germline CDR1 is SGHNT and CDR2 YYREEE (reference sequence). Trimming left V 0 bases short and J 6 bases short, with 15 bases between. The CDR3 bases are TGTGCCAGCAGCTTGGGGGGGGGAAGGATCGCTGAAGCTTTCTTT. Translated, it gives CASSLGGGRIAEAFF. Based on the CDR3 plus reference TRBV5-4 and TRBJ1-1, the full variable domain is ETGVTQSPTHLIKTRGQQVTLRCSSQSGHNTVSWYQQALGQGPQFIFQYYREEENGRGNFPPRFSGLQFPNYSSELNVNALELDDSALYLCASSLGGGRIAEAFFGQGTRLTVV.

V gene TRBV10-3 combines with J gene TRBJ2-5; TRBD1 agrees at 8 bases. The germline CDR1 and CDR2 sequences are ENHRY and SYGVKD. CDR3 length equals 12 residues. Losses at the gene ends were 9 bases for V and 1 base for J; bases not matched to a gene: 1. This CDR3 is CAMDRAQETQYF. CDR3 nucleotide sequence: TGTGCCATGGACAGGGCCCAAGAGACCCAGTACTTC.

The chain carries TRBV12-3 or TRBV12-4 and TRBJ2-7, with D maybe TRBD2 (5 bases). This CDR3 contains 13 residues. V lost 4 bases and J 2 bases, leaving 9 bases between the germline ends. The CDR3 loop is CASSSGSTYEQYF. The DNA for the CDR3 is TGTGCCAGCAGTTCGGGGTCCACCTACGAGCAGTACTTC.

CDR3 residues: CASSLNSPGKDEQYF. In DNA, the CDR3 is TGTGCCAGCAGTTTAAACTCTCCGGGAAAGGACGAGCAGTACTTC. V and J are TRBV28 and TRBJ2-7; tentatively, D is TRBD2 (5 bases). CDR1 is MDHEN and CDR2 is SYDVKM in the germline V gene. The germline V and J ends were trimmed by 2 bases and 5 bases, with 16 bases remaining between them. CDR3 length: 15 residues. The full variable domain, rest sourced from reference TRBV28 and TRBJ2-7, is DVKVTQSSRYLVKRTGEKVFLECVQDMDHENMFWYRQDPGLGLRLIYFSYDVKMKEKGDIPEGYSVSREKKERFSLILESASTNQTSMYLCASSLNSPGKDEQYFGPGTRLTVT.

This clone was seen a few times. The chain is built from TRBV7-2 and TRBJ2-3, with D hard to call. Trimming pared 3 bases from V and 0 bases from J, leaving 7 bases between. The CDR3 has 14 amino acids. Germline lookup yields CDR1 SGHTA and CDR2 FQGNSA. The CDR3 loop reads CASSFPGSTDTQYF. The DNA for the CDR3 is TGTGCCAGCAGCTTCCCAGGTAGCACAGATACGCAGTATTTT.

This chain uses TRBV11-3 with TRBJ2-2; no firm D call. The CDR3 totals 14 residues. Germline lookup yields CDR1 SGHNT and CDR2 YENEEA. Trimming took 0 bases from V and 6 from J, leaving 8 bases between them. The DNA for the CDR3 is TGTGCCAGCAGCTTAGATACTGAAGCCGGGGAGCTGTTTTTT. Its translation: CASSLDTEAGELFF. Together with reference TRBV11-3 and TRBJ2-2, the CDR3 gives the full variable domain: EAGVVQSPRYKIIEKKQPVAFWCNPISGHNTLYWYLQNLGQGPELLIRYENEEAVDDSQLPKDRFSAERLKGVDSTLKIQPAELGDSAVYLCASSLDTEAGELFFGEGSRLTVL.

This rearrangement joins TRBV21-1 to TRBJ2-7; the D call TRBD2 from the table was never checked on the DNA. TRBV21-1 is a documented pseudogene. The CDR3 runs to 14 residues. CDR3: CANSKGEGLYEQYV. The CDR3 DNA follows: TGTGCCAACAGCAAAGGAGAGGGCCTCTACGAGCAGTACGTC.

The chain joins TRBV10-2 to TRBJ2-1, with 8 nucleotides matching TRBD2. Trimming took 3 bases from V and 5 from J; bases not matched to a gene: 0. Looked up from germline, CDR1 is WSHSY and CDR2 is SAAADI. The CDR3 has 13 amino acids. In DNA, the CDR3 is TGCGCCAGCAGTGAACTAGCGGACAATGAGCAGTTCTTC. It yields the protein CASSELADNEQFF.

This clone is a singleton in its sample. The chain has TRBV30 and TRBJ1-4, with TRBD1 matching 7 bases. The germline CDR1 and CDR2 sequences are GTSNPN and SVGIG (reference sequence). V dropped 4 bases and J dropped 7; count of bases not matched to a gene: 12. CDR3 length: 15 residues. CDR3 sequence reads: CAWNHNRGAAEKLFF. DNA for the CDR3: TGTGCCTGGAACCATAACAGGGGTGCGGCTGAAAAACTGTTTTTT.

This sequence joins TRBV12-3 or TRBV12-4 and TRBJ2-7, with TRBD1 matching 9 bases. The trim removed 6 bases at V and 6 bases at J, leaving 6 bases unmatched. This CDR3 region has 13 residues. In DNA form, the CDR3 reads TGTGCCAGCAGCGGACAGGGGAAAGGCGAGCAGTACTTC. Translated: CASSGQGKGEQYF.

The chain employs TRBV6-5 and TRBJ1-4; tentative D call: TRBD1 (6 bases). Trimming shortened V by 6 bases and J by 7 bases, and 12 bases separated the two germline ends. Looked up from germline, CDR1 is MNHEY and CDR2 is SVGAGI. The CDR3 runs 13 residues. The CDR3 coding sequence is TGTGCCAGCAGCCGGACAGTTGGTGAAAAACTGTTTTTT. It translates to CASSRTVGEKLFF.

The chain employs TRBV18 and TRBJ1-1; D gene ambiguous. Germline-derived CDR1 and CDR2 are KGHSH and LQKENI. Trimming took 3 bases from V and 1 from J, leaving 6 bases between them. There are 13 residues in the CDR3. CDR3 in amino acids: CASSPRGNTEAFF. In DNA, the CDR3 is TGTGCCAGCTCACCGCGAGGGAACACTGAAGCTTTCTTT.

The CDR3 DNA sequence: TGTGCCAGCAGTTCCTTCGGGGCGGGACAGCCCCAGCATTTT. The encoded protein is CASSSFGAGQPQHF. The rearrangement links TRBV6-2 or TRBV6-3 to TRBJ1-5; weak D call: TRBD1 (5 bases). This CDR3 is 14 amino acids long. The germline V gene has CDR1 MNHEY and CDR2 SVGEGT. Trimming shortened V by 4 bases and J by 7 bases, and 14 bases separated the two germline ends.

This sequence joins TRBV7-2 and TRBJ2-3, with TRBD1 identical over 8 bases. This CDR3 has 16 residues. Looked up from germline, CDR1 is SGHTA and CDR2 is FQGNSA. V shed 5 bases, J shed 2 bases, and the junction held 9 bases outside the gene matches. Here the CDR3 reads CASSPRTGLITDTQYF. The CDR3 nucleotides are TGTGCCAGCAGCCCTCGGACAGGGTTGATCACAGATACGCAGTATTTT. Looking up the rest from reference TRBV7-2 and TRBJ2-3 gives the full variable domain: GAGVSQSPSNKVTEKGKDVELRCDPISGHTALYWYRQSLGQGLEFLIYFQGNSAPDKSGLPSDRFSAERTGGSVSTLTIQRTQQEDSAVYLCASSPRTGLITDTQYFGPGTRLTVL.

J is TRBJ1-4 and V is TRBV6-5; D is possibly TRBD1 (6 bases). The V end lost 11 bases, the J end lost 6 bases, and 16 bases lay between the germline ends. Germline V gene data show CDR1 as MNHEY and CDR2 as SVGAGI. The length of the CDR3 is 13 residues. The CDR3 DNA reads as TGTGCCGGCGGAGACAGGTTCGATGAAAAACTGTTTTTT. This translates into CAGGDRFDEKLFF.

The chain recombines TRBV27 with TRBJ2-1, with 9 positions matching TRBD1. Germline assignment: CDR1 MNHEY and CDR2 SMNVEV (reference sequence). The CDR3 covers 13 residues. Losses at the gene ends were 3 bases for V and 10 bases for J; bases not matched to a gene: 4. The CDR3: CASSFTQGAEQFF. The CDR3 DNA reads TGTGCCAGCAGTTTCACACAGGGGGCAGAGCAGTTCTTC.

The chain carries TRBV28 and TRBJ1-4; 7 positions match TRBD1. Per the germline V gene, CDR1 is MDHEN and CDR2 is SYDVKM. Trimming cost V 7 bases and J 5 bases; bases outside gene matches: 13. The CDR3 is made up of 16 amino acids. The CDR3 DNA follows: TGTGCCAGCACCCCGGGCAGGGGGTTGCGGAATGAAAAACTGTTTTTT. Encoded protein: CASTPGRGLRNEKLFF.

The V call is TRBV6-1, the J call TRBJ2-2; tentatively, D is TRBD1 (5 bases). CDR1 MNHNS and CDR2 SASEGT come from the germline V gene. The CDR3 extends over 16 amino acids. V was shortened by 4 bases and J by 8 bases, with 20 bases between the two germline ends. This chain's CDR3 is CASSALTDPSAGELFF. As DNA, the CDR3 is TGTGCCAGCAGTGCGTTGACAGACCCTTCGGCGGGGGAGCTGTTTTTT.

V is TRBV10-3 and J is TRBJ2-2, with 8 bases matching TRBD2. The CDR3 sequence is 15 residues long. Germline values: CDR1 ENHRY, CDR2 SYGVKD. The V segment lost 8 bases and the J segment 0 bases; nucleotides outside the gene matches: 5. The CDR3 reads CAIGGGLANTGELFF. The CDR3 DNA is TGTGCCATCGGTGGGGGACTAGCGAACACCGGGGAGCTGTTTTTT.

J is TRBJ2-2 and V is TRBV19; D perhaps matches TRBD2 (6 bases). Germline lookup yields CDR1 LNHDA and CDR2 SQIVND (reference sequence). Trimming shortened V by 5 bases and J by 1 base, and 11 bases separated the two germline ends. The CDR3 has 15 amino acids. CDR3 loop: CASSRSGVNTGELFF. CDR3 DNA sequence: TGTGCCAGTAGTCGTAGCGGAGTGAACACCGGGGAGCTGTTTTTT.

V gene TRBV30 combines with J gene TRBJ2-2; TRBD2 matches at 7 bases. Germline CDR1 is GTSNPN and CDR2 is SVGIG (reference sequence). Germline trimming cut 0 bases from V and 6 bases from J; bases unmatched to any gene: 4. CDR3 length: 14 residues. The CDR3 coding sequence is TGTGCCTGGAGTGTCCAAGCGGGATCCGGGGAGCTGTTTTTT. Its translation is CAWSVQAGSGELFF.

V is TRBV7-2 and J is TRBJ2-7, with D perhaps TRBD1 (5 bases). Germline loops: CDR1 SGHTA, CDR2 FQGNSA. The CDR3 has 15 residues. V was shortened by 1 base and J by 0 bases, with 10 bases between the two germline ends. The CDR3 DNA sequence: TGTGCCAGCAGCTTAGGTGGGGCCAGCTCCTACGAGCAGTACGTC. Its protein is CASSLGGASSYEQYV.

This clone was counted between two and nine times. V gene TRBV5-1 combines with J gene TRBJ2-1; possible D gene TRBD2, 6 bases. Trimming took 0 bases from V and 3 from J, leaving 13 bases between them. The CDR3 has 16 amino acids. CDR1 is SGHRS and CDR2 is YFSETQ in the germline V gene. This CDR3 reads CASSLEDSGSYNEQFF. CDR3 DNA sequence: TGCGCCAGCAGCTTGGAAGATAGCGGAAGCTACAATGAGCAGTTCTTC.

The CDR3 spells CASSLRRSTDTQYF. The CDR3 nucleotides read TGTGCCAGCAGCTTAAGGAGATCCACAGATACGCAGTATTTT. J is TRBJ2-3 and V is TRBV7-2, with no clear D. In germline, CDR1 is SGHTA, CDR2 FQGNSA. Trimming shortened V by 2 bases and J by 2 bases, and 8 bases separated the two germline ends. This CDR3 comprises 14 residues.

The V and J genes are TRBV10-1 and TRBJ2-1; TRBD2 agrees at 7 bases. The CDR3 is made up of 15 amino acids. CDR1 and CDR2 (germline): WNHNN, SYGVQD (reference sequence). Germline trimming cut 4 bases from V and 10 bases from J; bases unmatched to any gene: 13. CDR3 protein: CASSVVAGAEREQFF. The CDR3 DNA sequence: TGCGCCAGCAGTGTAGTGGCGGGAGCGGAGAGGGAGCAGTTCTTC.

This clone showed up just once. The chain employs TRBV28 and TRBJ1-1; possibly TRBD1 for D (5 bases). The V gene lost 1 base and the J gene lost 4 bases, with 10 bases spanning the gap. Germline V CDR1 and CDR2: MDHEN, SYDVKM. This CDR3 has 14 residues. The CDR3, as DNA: TGTGCCAGCAGTTTATTGGGGGGTAGCACTGAAGCTTTCTTT. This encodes CASSLLGGSTEAFF.

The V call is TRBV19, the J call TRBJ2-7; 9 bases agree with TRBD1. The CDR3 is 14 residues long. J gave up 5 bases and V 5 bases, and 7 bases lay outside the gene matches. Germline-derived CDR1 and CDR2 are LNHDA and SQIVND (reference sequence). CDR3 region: CASSSGQGGHEQYF. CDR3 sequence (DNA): TGTGCCAGTAGTTCGGGACAGGGTGGCCACGAGCAGTACTTC.